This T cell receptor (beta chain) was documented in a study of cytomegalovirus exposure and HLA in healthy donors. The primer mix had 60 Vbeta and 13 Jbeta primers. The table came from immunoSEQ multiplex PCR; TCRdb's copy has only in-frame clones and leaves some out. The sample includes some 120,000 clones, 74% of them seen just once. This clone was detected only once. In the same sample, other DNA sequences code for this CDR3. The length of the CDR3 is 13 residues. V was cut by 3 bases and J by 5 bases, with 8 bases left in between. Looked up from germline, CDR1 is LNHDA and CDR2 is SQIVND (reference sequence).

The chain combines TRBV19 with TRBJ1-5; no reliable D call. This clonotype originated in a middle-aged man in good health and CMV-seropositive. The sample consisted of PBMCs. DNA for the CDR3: TGTGCCAGTAGTATTGACCGGGATCAGCCCCAGCATTTT. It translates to CASSIDRDQPQHF.